This TCR beta chain is from a study of blood T cell repertoires in COVID-19. Across the whole study: Samples representing acute and convalescent COVID-19 were sourced from the United States, Italy and Spain.

Under the authors' procedure: Reference gene primer amplification gave nucleated cell count estimates. Some clones are missing from TCRdb's copy, which holds only in-frame ones; the method was immunoSEQ multiplex PCR. V, J and clone size derive from that table, while D and trimming were established from the DNA sequence. The profile covers fewer than 45,000 clones, with 90% appearing a single time and less than 30% taken by the ten largest. CDR1 and CDR2 from the germline V gene are MDHEN and SYDVKM. Unmatched junction bases numbered 6, after V lost 2 bases and J lost 8 bases. CDR3 length: 14 amino acids.

This TCR derives from a man aged 60 to 75 with active or convalescent COVID-19. The rearrangement uses TRBV28 and TRBJ1-1; 9 positions agree with TRBD1. Sequencing used peripheral blood. CDR3 sequence: CASSLQGQGKEAFF. The DNA for the CDR3 is TGTGCCAGCAGTTTACAGGGACAGGGCAAAGAAGCTTTCTTT.